The clone carrying this TCR beta chain was seen ten or more times. No antigen is known for it. V lost 0 bases to trimming and J lost 1 base, with 13 bases between them. Germline-derived CDR1 and CDR2 are KGHSH and LQKENI. CDR3 size: 17 residues. The source of the sample is a study of T cell repertoires in cytomegalovirus infection. Background on the study: Indications came from public TCR beta signatures; they pointed to CMV infection and to a matching HLA type.

MiXCR, applied by TCRdb to the reads, yields one record per CDR3 protein. The sample lists a few hundred thousand distinct CDR3 sequences, 9.5% occurring once. General study points: Carriers of CMV and the relevant HLA type were discriminated by public TCR beta frequency. In two of eight donors, the top clonotype was HLA-C-restricted CMV-specific.

The rearrangement uses TRBV18 and TRBJ1-3; D not certain. The material sequenced was PBMCs. This TCR derives from a human donor in good health (CMV status not recorded). Some clones in this sample may be carry-over from other donors' samples. The CDR3 nucleotides are TGTGCCAGCTCACCACCGGGCGCCGGAGCTTCTGGAAACACCATATATTTT. This translates into CASSPPGAGASGNTIYF.